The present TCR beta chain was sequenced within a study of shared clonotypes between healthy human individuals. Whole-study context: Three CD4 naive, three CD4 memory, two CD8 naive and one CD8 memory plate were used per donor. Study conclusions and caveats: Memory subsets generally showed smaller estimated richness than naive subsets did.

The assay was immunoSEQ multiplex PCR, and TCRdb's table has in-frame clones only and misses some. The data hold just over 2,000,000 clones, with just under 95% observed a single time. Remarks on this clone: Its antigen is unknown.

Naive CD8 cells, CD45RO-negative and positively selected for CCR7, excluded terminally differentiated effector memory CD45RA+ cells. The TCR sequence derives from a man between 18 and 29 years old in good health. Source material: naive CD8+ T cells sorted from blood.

CDR3 in amino acids: CASTGEGDQDTQYF. The CDR3 nucleotides read TGTGCCAGCACCGGAGAGGGCGACCAGGATACGCAGTATTTT. The V call is TRBV13, the J call TRBJ2-3; the D gene is possibly TRBD2 (5 bases). CDR1 and CDR2 (germline): PRHDT, FYEKMQ (reference sequence). CDR3 length: 14 residues. V was shortened by 7 bases and J by 6 bases, with 17 bases between the two germline ends. The whole variable domain, remainder taken from reference TRBV13 and TRBJ2-3, is AAGVIQSPRHLIKEKRETATLKCYPIPRHDTVYWYQQGPGQDPQFLISFYEKMQSDKGSIPDRFSAQQFSDYHSELNMSSLELGDSALYFCASTGEGDQDTQYFGPGTRLTVL.